The entry below gives a single T cell receptor beta chain sequence along with its context. Antigen unknown. This table comes from immunoSEQ multiplex PCR, and its TCRdb copy is limited to in-frame clones, with some not included. The sample comprises tens of thousands of clones, 80% to 90% of which are singletons, and approximately 5.4% rests with the top ten. This specimen comes from a study of T cell responses to AZD1222 COVID-19 vaccine. Study results and limitations: Clonal diversity was possibly underestimated, and the donors were mostly white British, with more females. Receipt of two AZD1222 doses was followed by a rise in Spike-specific TCR breadth and depth. In the spike-specific TCR repertoire, nearly half reportedly target unmutated variant regions.

From germline, CDR1 is LNHDA and CDR2 SQIVND (reference sequence). The CDR3 has 15 residues. V lost 6 bases and J 5 bases, leaving 20 bases between the germline ends. Specimen: peripheral blood, collected on day 0 of AZD1222 vaccination. The clonotype comes from an adult in good health. The chain has TRBV19 and TRBJ2-7; D call uncertain. The CDR3: CASSHQVSTFHEQYF. CDR3 bases: TGTGCCAGTAGCCATCAGGTTTCAACCTTCCACGAGCAGTACTTC. Using reference TRBV19 and TRBJ2-7 for the parts outside the CDR3, the full variable domain is DGGITQSPKYLFRKEGQNVTLSCEQNLNHDAMYWYRQDPGQGLRLIYYSQIVNDFQKGDIAEGYSVSREKKESFPLTVTSAQKNPTAFYLCASSHQVSTFHEQYFGPGTRLTVT.